This is a list of T cell receptor beta chains from one sample in a study of cytomegalovirus exposure and HLA in healthy donors. Some clones are missing from TCRdb's copy, which holds only in-frame ones; the method was immunoSEQ multiplex PCR. The sample lists 140,000 to 150,000 clones; 61% were seen once. Sequences were obtained from PBMCs. The source of these receptors is a male donor in good health and CMV-seronegative. Each CDR3 is given with its conserved first and last residue. A D gene is named only where the DNA matches it firmly. Clone size is stated in some rows and not others, as once, few, many or a class when expanded.

CDR3nt	CDR3aa	len	abundance	j_gene	d_gene	v_gene
TGTGCCAGTAGGCCAGGACAGCAACAAGAGACCCAGTACTTC	CASRPGQQQETQYF	14	.	TRBJ2-5	.	TRBV19
TGTGCCAATTCAGCGGGGGATCAAGAGACCCAGTACTTC	CANSAGDQETQYF	13	.	TRBJ2-5	TRBD2	TRBV10-3
TGCGCCAGCAGCCGGATCCCGGGACAGGGGGCAAGTGAAGCTTTCTTT	CASSRIPGQGASEAFF	16	.	TRBJ1-1	TRBD1	TRBV4-1
TGTGCCTGGAGTCAACTCACTGAAGCTTTCTTT	CAWSQLTEAFF	11	.	TRBJ1-1	.	TRBV30
TGCGCCAGCAGCTTGCAGGGTGGACGGAGTAACTATGGCTACACCTTC	CASSLQGGRSNYGYTF	16	once	TRBJ1-2	.	TRBV5-1
TGTGCCAGCAGCGTAGCGTCGGGGGACCTCTACAATGAGCAGTTCTTC	CASSVASGDLYNEQFF	16	.	TRBJ2-1	.	TRBV9
TGCGCCAGCAGCCAGGGACTAGTCACAGATACGCAGTATTTT	CASSQGLVTDTQYF	14	.	TRBJ2-3	TRBD2	TRBV4-1
TGCAGCGTTACTCAGGGGGCTAACTATGGCTACACCTTC	CSVTQGANYGYTF	13	.	TRBJ1-2	TRBD1	TRBV29-1
TGTGCCAGCTCACCCGAGTTTGCGGGGGCGACGTTCCCCTACGAGCAGTACTTC	CASSPEFAGATFPYEQYF	18	few	TRBJ2-7	.	TRBV18
TGTGCCAGCAGCTTAGGCAGCTCTGGAAACACCATATATTTT	CASSLGSSGNTIYF	14	.	TRBJ1-3	.	TRBV7-9
TGTGCCAGCAGCTCCCCTTTGGGTTGGGGGGTTGAGGAGACCCAGTACTTC	CASSSPLGWGVEETQYF	17	few	TRBJ2-5	.	TRBV7-2
TGTGCCAGCAGCCAAGAACAGGGGATCAGCAATGAGCAGTTCTTC	CASSQEQGISNEQFF	15	.	TRBJ2-1	TRBD1	TRBV14
TGTGCCAGCAGCCAAGGCGGGGGGACTGAAGCTTTCTTT	CASSQGGGTEAFF	13	.	TRBJ1-1	.	TRBV7-3
TGCGCCAGCAGTGTTCTAAGCGGGGAAGAGACCCAGTACTTC	CASSVLSGEETQYF	14	once	TRBJ2-5	TRBD2	TRBV5-1
TGTGCCAGCAGTACGGGGAAGGAATACGAGCAGTACTTC	CASSTGKEYEQYF	13	.	TRBJ2-7	.	TRBV6-5
TGCGCCAGCAGCCAAGATTCAGGATCCGAAAAACTGTTTTTT	CASSQDSGSEKLFF	14	.	TRBJ1-4	.	TRBV4-1
TGTGCCAGCAGCCTACGGGAGCGCACAGATACGCAGTATTTT	CASSLRERTDTQYF	14	.	TRBJ2-3	.	TRBV5-6
TGTGCCAGCAGCTCCTCATCCGGGACAGGAGGGACTGAAGCTTTCTTT	CASSSSSGTGGTEAFF	16	.	TRBJ1-1	TRBD1	TRBV7-3
TGCGCCAGCAGCCAAGATCTGGCCAGCGGGGGGTGGACCGGGGAGCTGTTTTTT	CASSQDLASGGWTGELFF	18	.	TRBJ2-2	TRBD2	TRBV4-3
TGCGCCAGCATTAGACAGGGGTTACGTAGAGACACTGAAGCTTTCTTT	CASIRQGLRRDTEAFF	16	.	TRBJ1-1	TRBD1	TRBV4-1
TGCAGCGTTGAAAATATCGGGACAGGGTGGTACGAGCAGTACTTC	CSVENIGTGWYEQYF	15	.	TRBJ2-7	TRBD1	TRBV29-1
TGTGCCAGCACTTCTAGCGGGGGGGGTGGAGATACGCAGTATTTT	CASTSSGGGGDTQYF	15	.	TRBJ2-3	TRBD2	TRBV9
TGTGCCAGCAGCCAGGGGCATTATGGAAACACCATATATTTT	CASSQGHYGNTIYF	14	.	TRBJ1-3	.	TRBV14
TGTGCCAGCAGCTTAATGCTGGGACAAGAGACCGGGGAGCTGTTTTTT	CASSLMLGQETGELFF	16	few	TRBJ2-2	.	TRBV7-2
TGTGCCAGCAGTTTCGATCCCGGGGGCGAGCAGTACTTC	CASSFDPGGEQYF	13	few	TRBJ2-7	.	TRBV5-6
TGTGCCAGCAGCTCATATACAGGGTTCACTGAAGCTTTCTTT	CASSSYTGFTEAFF	14	.	TRBJ1-1	.	TRBV5-5
TGTGCCAGCAGCCGCGGAGGGGTCGTATACAATGAGCAGTTCTTC	CASSRGGVVYNEQFF	15	.	TRBJ2-1	.	TRBV7-2
TGTGCCAGCAGCTTAGTGGCAGGGGGCGTGGGGGGCTACACCTTC	CASSLVAGGVGGYTF	15	once	TRBJ1-2	TRBD1	TRBV11-2
TGTGCCAGCAGCTTGGCCGGGGTCGGGTCCTACGAGCAGTACTTC	CASSLAGVGSYEQYF	15	.	TRBJ2-7	.	TRBV7-2
TGTGCCAGCAGGACGAGCGGGGAGGGCCCCTACGAGCAGTACTTC	CASRTSGEGPYEQYF	15	.	TRBJ2-7	TRBD2	TRBV13
TGCGCCAGCAGTGCGACAGGGGGCAACCAGCCCCAGCATTTT	CASSATGGNQPQHF	14	few	TRBJ1-5	TRBD1	TRBV10-2
TGTGCCCAGGGGGTGGGCACTGAAGCTTTCTTT	CAQGVGTEAFF	11	.	TRBJ1-1	TRBD1	TRBV5-4
TGCGCCAGCAGCCAAGATGGGACATCTGGGGCCAACGTCCTGACTTTC	CASSQDGTSGANVLTF	16	.	TRBJ2-6	.	TRBV4-3
TGTGCCAGTAGTATAGTGGCAGGGGATTCACCCCTCCACTTT	CASSIVAGDSPLHF	14	.	TRBJ1-6	.	TRBV19
TGTGCCAGCAGTTACACAGGGTCGGTCGGTGAAAAACTGTTTTTT	CASSYTGSVGEKLFF	15	.	TRBJ1-4	.	TRBV6-5
TGCGCCAGCAGTGAAAATGGTAGCGGGGACCACGAGCAGTACTTC	CASSENGSGDHEQYF	15	.	TRBJ2-7	TRBD2	TRBV10-2
TGCAGCACCCTAAGTCGAGCGGGGAAAAACATTCAGTACTTC	CSTLSRAGKNIQYF	14	.	TRBJ2-4	TRBD2	TRBV29-1
TGTGCCAGCAGCTTTTGGACAGGGACAAACGCTGAAGCTTTCTTT	CASSFWTGTNAEAFF	15	once	TRBJ1-1	TRBD1	TRBV7-9
TGTGCTAGTGGTTTGGGGACAGGGGGCGCGACAGATACGCAGTATTTT	CASGLGTGGATDTQYF	16	few	TRBJ2-3	TRBD1	TRBV12-5
TGTGCCAGCAGTGAAAATGGTCTGAGGAGCCGGAATCAGCCCCAGCATTTT	CASSENGLRSRNQPQHF	17	.	TRBJ1-5	.	TRBV6-1
TGTGCCAGCACCTCGGGGGAGAGGAGCTATGGCTACACCTTC	CASTSGERSYGYTF	14	.	TRBJ1-2	.	TRBV6-5
TGTGCCAGCTCAGTCCTGGAGGGAGGGTCCTCCTACGAGCAGTACTTC	CASSVLEGGSSYEQYF	16	.	TRBJ2-7	TRBD2	TRBV18
TGTGCCAGCAGCTTTGCGGGAGAAGAGACCCAGTACTTC	CASSFAGEETQYF	13	.	TRBJ2-5	TRBD2	TRBV7-2
TGCGCCAGCAGCCGAAGAACGAACTTTGGGAGCGGGGGAGGCACAGATACGCAGTATTTT	CASSRRTNFGSGGGTDTQYF	20	.	TRBJ2-3	TRBD2	TRBV4-1
TGTGCCAGCAGCTTCTCCGGCAGGGCAGATGGCTACACCTTC	CASSFSGRADGYTF	14	.	TRBJ1-2	.	TRBV5-4
TGTGCCAGCAGCATTGGCCCTGTCTCCTATAATTCACCCCTCCACTTT	CASSIGPVSYNSPLHF	16	few	TRBJ1-6	.	TRBV5-6
TGTGCCAGCAGCCGGACAGGGTTTACCTACGAGCAGTACTTC	CASSRTGFTYEQYF	14	.	TRBJ2-7	TRBD1	TRBV7-2
TGTGCCAGCAGCTACTCAGGGGACATCTCCTACAATGAGCAGTTCTTC	CASSYSGDISYNEQFF	16	.	TRBJ2-1	.	TRBV5-5
TGTGCCATCAGTGAGCCAGGACAGGGGGTCGTTAATGAAAAACTGTTTTTT	CAISEPGQGVVNEKLFF	17	.	TRBJ1-4	TRBD1	TRBV10-3
TGCAGCGTTGACGGGGGGGCAGGAGAAAAACTGTTTTTT	CSVDGGAGEKLFF	13	once	TRBJ1-4	.	TRBV29-1
TGTGCCAGCAGCCAGGAATTCGAAAAACTGTTTTTT	CASSQEFEKLFF	12	.	TRBJ1-4	.	TRBV11-2
TGTGCCAGCAGCTTCGGGACACAACTCTCTAACTATGGCTACACCTTC	CASSFGTQLSNYGYTF	16	few	TRBJ1-2	.	TRBV7-3
TGTGCCAGCGGCACCCAGGGGGCAACTAATGAAAAACTGTTTTTT	CASGTQGATNEKLFF	15	.	TRBJ1-4	TRBD1	TRBV7-2
TGTGCCAGCAGGTCCCTTCGCGGGGGTCTTGGCTACACCTTC	CASRSLRGGLGYTF	14	once	TRBJ1-2	.	TRBV7-8
TGTGCCAGCAGCCTAAGCTCCTACGAGCAGTACTTC	CASSLSSYEQYF	12	many	TRBJ2-7	.	TRBV5-6
TGTGCCAGCACCCTCTCCACAGCTGGAAACACCATATATTTT	CASTLSTAGNTIYF	14	.	TRBJ1-3	.	TRBV6-1
TGCAGCGTTGAAGAGGTAGGGGGGGAAGAGACCCAGTACTTC	CSVEEVGGEETQYF	14	few	TRBJ2-5	.	TRBV29-1
TGTGCCAGCTCAGGGGGACAGGCCCTCTATAGCAATCAGCCCCAGCATTTT	CASSGGQALYSNQPQHF	17	.	TRBJ1-5	TRBD1	TRBV18
TGTGCCAGCAGCCAAGACGCTAGCGGGCGGGAGACCCAGTACTTC	CASSQDASGRETQYF	15	.	TRBJ2-5	TRBD2	TRBV4-2
TGTGCCAGCAGCACTATTACGCAGTATTTT	CASSTITQYF	10	.	TRBJ2-3	.	TRBV21-1